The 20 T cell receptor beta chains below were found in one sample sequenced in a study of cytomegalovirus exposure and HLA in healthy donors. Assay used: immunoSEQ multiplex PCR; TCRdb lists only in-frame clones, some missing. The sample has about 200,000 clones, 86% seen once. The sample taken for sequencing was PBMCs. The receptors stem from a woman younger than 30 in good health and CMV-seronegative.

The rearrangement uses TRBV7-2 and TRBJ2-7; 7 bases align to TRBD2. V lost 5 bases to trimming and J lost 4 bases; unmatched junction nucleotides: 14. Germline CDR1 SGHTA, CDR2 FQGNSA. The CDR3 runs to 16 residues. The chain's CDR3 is CASSRGGGGSGYEQYF. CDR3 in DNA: TGTGCCAGCAGCCGGGGCGGTGGCGGGAGCGGATACGAGCAGTACTTC.

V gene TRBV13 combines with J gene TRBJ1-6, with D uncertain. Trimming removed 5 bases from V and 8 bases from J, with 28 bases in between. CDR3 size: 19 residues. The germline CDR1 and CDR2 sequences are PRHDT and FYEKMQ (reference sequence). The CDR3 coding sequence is TGTGCCAGCAGCACCACCGGATACACAGAGGCCGAGGGTGATTCACCCCTCCACTTT. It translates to CASSTTGYTEAEGDSPLHF.

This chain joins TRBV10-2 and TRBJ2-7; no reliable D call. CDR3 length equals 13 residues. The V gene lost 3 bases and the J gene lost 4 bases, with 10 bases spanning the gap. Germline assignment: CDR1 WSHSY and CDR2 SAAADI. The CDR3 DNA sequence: TGCGCCAGCAGTGAATCTAGTAGATACGAGCAGTACTTC. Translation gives CASSESSRYEQYF.

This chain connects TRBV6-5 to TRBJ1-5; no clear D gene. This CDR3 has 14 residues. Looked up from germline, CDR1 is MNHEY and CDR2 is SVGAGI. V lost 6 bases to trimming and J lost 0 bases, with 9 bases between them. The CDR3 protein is CASRGEHSNQPQHF. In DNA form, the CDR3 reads TGTGCCAGCAGGGGAGAACATAGCAATCAGCCCCAGCATTTT.

As DNA, the CDR3 is TGTGCCAGCAGCTTAGAGGTAGCCTCCGGGGGGATGGTCACGCAGTATTTT. Translation gives CASSLEVASGGMVTQYF. The V gene is TRBV7-2, the J gene TRBJ2-3; 7 bases map to TRBD2. The junction had 16 bases not matched to a gene; V was cut back by 1 base and J by 9 bases. CDR3 length: 17 amino acids. Germline CDR1 is SGHTA and CDR2 is FQGNSA.

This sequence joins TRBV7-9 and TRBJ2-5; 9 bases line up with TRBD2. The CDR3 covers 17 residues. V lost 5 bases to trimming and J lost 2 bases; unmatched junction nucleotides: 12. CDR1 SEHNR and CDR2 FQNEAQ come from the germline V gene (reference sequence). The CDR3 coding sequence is TGTGCCAGCAGCCCACCCTCAGGGCGGGGGGGGCAAGAGACCCAGTACTTC. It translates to CASSPPSGRGGQETQYF.

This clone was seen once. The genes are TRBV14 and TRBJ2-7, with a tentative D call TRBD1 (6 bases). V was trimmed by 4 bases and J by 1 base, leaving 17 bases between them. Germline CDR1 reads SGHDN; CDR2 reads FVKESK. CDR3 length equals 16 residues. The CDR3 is CASSLQQGKASYEQYF. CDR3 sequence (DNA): TGTGCCAGCAGCCTCCAGCAGGGGAAGGCATCCTACGAGCAGTACTTC.

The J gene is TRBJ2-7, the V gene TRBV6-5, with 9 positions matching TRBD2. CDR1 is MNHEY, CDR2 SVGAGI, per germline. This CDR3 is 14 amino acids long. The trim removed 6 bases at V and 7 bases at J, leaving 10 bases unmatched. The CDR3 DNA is TGTGCCAGCAGCCAGAGGACTAGCGTGAGGGAGCAGTACTTC. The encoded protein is CASSQRTSVREQYF.

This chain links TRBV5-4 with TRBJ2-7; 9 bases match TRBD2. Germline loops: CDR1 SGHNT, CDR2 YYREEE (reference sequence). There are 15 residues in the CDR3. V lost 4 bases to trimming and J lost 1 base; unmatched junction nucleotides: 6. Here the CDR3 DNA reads TGTGCCAGCAGCCGGCCGACTAGCGGTTCCTACGAGCAGTACTTC. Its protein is CASSRPTSGSYEQYF. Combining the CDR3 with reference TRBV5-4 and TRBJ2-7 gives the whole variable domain ETGVTQSPTHLIKTRGQQVTLRCSSQSGHNTVSWYQQALGQGPQFIFQYYREEENGRGNFPPRFSGLQFPNYSSELNVNALELDDSALYLCASSRPTSGSYEQYFGPGTRLTVT.

The CDR3 loop reads CASSPRDRAGYGYTF. The CDR3 bases are TGCGCCAGCAGCCCAAGGGACAGGGCGGGCTATGGCTACACCTTC. This chain joins TRBV5-1 and TRBJ1-2; 9 bases map to TRBD1. Germline V gene sequence: CDR1 SGHRS, CDR2 YFSETQ. V shed 4 bases, J shed 4 bases, and the junction held 8 bases outside the gene matches. CDR3 length equals 15 residues. Supplemented by reference TRBV5-1 and TRBJ1-2, the full variable domain reads KAGVTQTPRYLIKTRGQQVTLSCSPISGHRSVSWYQQTPGQGLQFLFEYFSETQRNKGNFPGRFSGRQFSNSRSEMNVSTLELGDSALYLCASSPRDRAGYGYTFGSGTRLTVV.

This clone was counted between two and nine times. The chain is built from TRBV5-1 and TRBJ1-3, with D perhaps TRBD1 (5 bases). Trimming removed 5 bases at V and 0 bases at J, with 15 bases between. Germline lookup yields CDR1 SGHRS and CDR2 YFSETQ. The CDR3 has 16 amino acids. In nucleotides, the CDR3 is TGCGCCAGCAGGGAGACTTCAGGGCACTCTGGAAACACCATATATTTT. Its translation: CASRETSGHSGNTIYF.

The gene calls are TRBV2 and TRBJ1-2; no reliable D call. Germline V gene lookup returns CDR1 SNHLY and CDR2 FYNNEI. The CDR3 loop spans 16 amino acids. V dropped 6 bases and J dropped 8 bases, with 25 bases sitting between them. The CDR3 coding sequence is TGTGCCAGCAGGAGCGGAGTGGACCTTATTCTCTTGGGCTACACCTTC. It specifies CASRSGVDLILLGYTF.

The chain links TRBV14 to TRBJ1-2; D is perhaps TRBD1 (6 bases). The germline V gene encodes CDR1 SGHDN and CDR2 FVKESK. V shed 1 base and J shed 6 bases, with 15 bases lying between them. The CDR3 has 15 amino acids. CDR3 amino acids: CASSQVGGQGHGYTF. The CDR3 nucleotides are TGTGCCAGCAGCCAAGTCGGAGGCCAGGGGCATGGCTACACCTTC.

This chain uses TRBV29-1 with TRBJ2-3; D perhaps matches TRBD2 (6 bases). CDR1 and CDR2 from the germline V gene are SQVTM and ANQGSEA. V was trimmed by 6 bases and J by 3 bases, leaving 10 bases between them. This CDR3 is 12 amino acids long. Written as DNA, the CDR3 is TGCAGCGTCGGGAGAGGGACAGATACGCAGTATTTT. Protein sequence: CSVGRGTDTQYF.

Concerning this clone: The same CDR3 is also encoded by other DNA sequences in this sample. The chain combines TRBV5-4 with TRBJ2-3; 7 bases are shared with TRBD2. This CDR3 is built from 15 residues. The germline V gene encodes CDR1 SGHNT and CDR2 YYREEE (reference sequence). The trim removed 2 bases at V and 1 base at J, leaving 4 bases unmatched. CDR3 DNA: TGTGCCAGCAGCTTAGATGGGGGGGGCACAGATACGCAGTATTTT. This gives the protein CASSLDGGGTDTQYF.

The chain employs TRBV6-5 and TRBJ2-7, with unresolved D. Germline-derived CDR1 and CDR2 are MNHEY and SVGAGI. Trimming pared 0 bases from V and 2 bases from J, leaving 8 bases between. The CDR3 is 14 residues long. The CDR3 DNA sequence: TGTGCCAGCAGTTACTCGATAAACACCTACGAGCAGTACTTC. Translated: CASSYSINTYEQYF.

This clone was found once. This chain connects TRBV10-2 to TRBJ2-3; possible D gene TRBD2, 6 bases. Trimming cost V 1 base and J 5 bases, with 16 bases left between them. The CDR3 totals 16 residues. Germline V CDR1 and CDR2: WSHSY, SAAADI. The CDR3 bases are TGCGCCAGCAGTGAGTTCCAGGGCGGGATGAGAGATACGCAGTATTTT. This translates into CASSEFQGGMRDTQYF.

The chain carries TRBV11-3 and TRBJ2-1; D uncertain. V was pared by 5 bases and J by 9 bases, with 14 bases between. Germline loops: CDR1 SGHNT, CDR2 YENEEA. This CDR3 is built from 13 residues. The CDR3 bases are TGTGCCAGCAGCGACCTCGTGGAGACTGAGCAGTTCTTC. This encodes CASSDLVETEQFF.

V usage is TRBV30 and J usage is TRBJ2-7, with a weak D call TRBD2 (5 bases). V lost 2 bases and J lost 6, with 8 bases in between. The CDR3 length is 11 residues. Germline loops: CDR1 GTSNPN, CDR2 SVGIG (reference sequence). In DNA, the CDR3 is TGTGCCTGGAGTTCGGGGAGCGAGCAGTACTTC. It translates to CAWSSGSEQYF. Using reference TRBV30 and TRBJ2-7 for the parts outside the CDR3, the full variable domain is SQTIHQWPATLVQPVGSPLSLECTVEGTSNPNLYWYRQAAGRGLQLLFYSVGIGQISSEVPQNLSASRPQDRQFILSSKKLLLSDSGFYLCAWSSGSEQYFGPGTRLTVT.

CDR3 in DNA: TGTGCCAGCAGCGCGGGACAGGGGATTGGGGCAACTAATGAAAAACTGTTTTTT. Protein: CASSAGQGIGATNEKLFF. The rearrangement joins TRBV28 to TRBJ1-4; 10 nucleotides match TRBD1. V lost 6 bases, J lost 0 bases, and 10 bases stayed unmatched. Germline lookup yields CDR1 MDHEN and CDR2 SYDVKM. CDR3 length: 18 amino acids.